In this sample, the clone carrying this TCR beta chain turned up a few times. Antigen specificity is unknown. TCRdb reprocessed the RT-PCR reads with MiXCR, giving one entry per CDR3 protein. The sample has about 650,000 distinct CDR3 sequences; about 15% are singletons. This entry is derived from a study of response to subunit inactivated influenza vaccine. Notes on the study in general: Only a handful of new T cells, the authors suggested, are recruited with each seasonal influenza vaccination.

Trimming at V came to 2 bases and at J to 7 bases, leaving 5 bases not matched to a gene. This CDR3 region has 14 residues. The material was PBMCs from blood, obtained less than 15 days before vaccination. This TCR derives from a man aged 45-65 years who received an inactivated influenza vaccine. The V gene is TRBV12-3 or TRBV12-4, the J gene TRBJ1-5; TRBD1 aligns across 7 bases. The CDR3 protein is CASSLTQGTQPQHF. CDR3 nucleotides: TGTGCCAGCAGTTTAACACAGGGGACCCAGCCCCAGCATTTT.